The present TCR beta chain was sequenced within a study of T cells in Graves' hyperthyroidism and ophthalmopathy. TCR beta CDR3 region amplification was performed from RNA transcripts. In the first-round RT-PCR of the TCR CDR3, the HTBI primer set was used. TCRdb re-called the multiplex PCR reads through MiXCR, storing one row per CDR3 protein. The sample carries 610,000 or so distinct CDR3 sequences, roughly 50% recorded once. The table lists this clonotype with many counts. With 1 base clipped from V and 2 bases from J, the junction kept 21 bases outside the gene matches. CDR3 length: 20 amino acids. The germline V gene has CDR1 DFQATT and CDR2 SNEGSKA (reference sequence).

The sequenced material came from peripheral blood or thyroid tissue (not recorded which). This clonotype was sampled from a woman in her late teens or twenties with Graves' hyperthyroidism. The rearrangement links TRBV20-1 to TRBJ2-7; TRBD2 matches at 9 bases. DNA for the CDR3: TGCAGTGCTAGAGTACCCATCCCGACTAGCGGTGGCGGAACTCCCTACGAGCAGTACTTC. Translated, it gives CSARVPIPTSGGGTPYEQYF.